One sample yielded the 13 T cell receptor beta chains listed below, sequenced in a study of T-cell memory formation after mild COVID-19. In TCRdb, the 5' RACE reads were re-called with MiXCR into one record per CDR3 protein. The table records 350,000 to 500,000 distinct CDR3 sequences, roughly 17% of them present only once. Material for sequencing was PBMCs or a T cell subset sorted from them (not recorded which). The receptor source for this set is a man between 18 and 29 years old who had mild COVID-19 (a few samples of this study predate the infection). Cell type and time point are not known.

The J gene is TRBJ2-5, the V gene TRBV6-2 or TRBV6-3; tentatively, D is TRBD2 (5 bases). Germline V gene sequence: CDR1 MNHEY, CDR2 SVGEGT. The CDR3 extends over 12 amino acids. V was shortened by 6 bases and J by 5 bases, with 10 bases between the two germline ends. The CDR3 DNA follows: TGTGCCAGCAGGGAGCGGTGGGAGACCCAGTACTTC. Protein: CASRERWETQYF.

This clonotype has only a few counts. The J gene is TRBJ2-7, the V gene TRBV20-1; D gene ambiguous. Germline V gives CDR1 DFQATT, CDR2 SNEGSKA (reference sequence). The CDR3 has 13 residues. Trimming shortened V by 6 bases and J by 2 bases, and 14 bases separated the two germline ends. CDR3 nucleotide sequence: TGCAGTGCCCCCAGAGAAGGTGCCTACGAGCAGTACTTC. It encodes CSAPREGAYEQYF.

The V and J genes are TRBV12-3 or TRBV12-4 and TRBJ2-2; 9 positions match TRBD1. The junction had 6 bases not matched to a gene; V was cut back by 4 bases and J by 6 bases. The CDR3 sequence is 15 residues long. The CDR3 nucleotides read TGTGCCAGCAGTTCGAGCCGGGACAGGGCCGGGGAGCTGTTTTTT. This gives the protein CASSSSRDRAGELFF.

This clonotype was counted many times. The CDR3 sequence: CASSLGPLNTEAFF. The CDR3 DNA follows: TGCGCCAGCAGCTTGGGACCTCTCAACACTGAAGCTTTCTTT. The rearrangement uses TRBV5-1 and TRBJ1-1; D remains unclear. V dropped 0 bases and J dropped 2 bases, with 8 bases sitting between them. Germline loops: CDR1 SGHRS, CDR2 YFSETQ. This CDR3 is 14 amino acids long.

This clonotype was recorded many times. The CDR3 coding sequence is TGCAGTGCTAGTGTCCGGGCCCTCACTAGCACAGATACGCAGTATTTT. Translated, it gives CSASVRALTSTDTQYF. The chain couples TRBV20-1 to TRBJ2-3; D is ambiguous. Germline CDR1 DFQATT, CDR2 SNEGSKA (reference sequence). The CDR3 runs to 16 residues. Between the trimmed V and J ends, which lost 3 bases and 0 bases, there was a span of 16 bases.

This clonotype was counted many times. CDR3 nucleotides: TGTGCCAGCAGCCTACTAGCGGGGGCCGGGGAGCTGTTTTTT. It is translated as CASSLLAGAGELFF. V gene TRBV7-2 combines with J gene TRBJ2-2; 11 positions match TRBD2. The ends lost 5 bases at V and 6 bases at J; junction bases unmatched: 2. CDR1 is SGHTA, CDR2 FQGNSA, per germline. The CDR3 spans 14 residues.

In its sample, this clonotype was seen a few times. The chain combines TRBV7-2 with TRBJ2-7; D possibly corresponds to TRBD1 (5 bases). V lost 1 base and J lost 3, with 13 bases in between. The CDR3 consists of 15 residues. Looked up from germline, CDR1 is SGHTA and CDR2 is FQGNSA. CDR3 region: CASSLVNGAYYEQYV. In DNA form, the CDR3 reads TGTGCCAGCAGCTTAGTGAATGGGGCTTACTACGAGCAGTACGTC.

The chain recombines TRBV10-3 with TRBJ2-3, with no clear D. The V gene lost 4 bases and the J gene lost 2 bases, with 4 bases spanning the gap. The CDR3 spans 12 residues. Germline loops: CDR1 ENHRY, CDR2 SYGVKD. Here the CDR3 DNA reads TGTGCCATCAGTGCCACCACAGATACGCAGTATTTT. Translated, it gives CAISATTDTQYF.

This chain uses TRBV6-1 with TRBJ2-1, with D perhaps matching TRBD2 (6 bases). Germline CDR1 reads MNHNS; CDR2 reads SASEGT. The length of the CDR3 is 17 residues. V was shortened by 2 bases and J by 8 bases, with 22 bases between the two germline ends. This CDR3 is CASSETGWIAAFDEQFF. The CDR3 DNA reads TGTGCCAGCAGTGAAACGGGTTGGATAGCGGCTTTCGATGAGCAGTTCTTC.

The chain combines TRBV6-5 with TRBJ2-7; D is unresolved. Trimming stripped 8 bases from V and 3 bases from J, with 17 bases between. Germline V gene sequence: CDR1 MNHEY, CDR2 SVGAGI. This CDR3 contains 14 residues. The CDR3 region is CASGPEAPGYEQYF. The CDR3 DNA is TGTGCCAGCGGCCCCGAGGCCCCGGGCTACGAGCAGTACTTC.

This clonotype appeared many times. V gene TRBV21-1 combines with J gene TRBJ2-1; the table assigns TRBD2, which was not confirmed against the DNA. TRBV21-1 is labeled a pseudogene. The CDR3 is 16 amino acids. CDR3 region: CASSKRETYSYNEQFF. Here the CDR3 DNA reads TGTGCCAGCAGCAAAAGGGAGACATACTCCTACAATGAGCAGTTCTTC.

J is TRBJ2-5 and V is TRBV11-1, with TRBD2 matching 10 bases. V was clipped by 4 bases and J by 1 base; unmatched bases: 6. Germline CDR1 SGHAT, CDR2 FQDESV (reference sequence). The CDR3 sequence is 16 residues long. The CDR3 reads CASSSALAGGQETQYF. As DNA, the CDR3 is TGTGCCAGCAGCTCGGCCTTAGCGGGGGGCCAAGAGACCCAGTACTTC.

In its sample, this clonotype was seen a few times. The CDR3 nucleotides are TGTGCCAGCAGCTCGGGTGGGAACTCCTACAATGAGCAGTTCTTC. Translated, it gives CASSSGGNSYNEQFF. V and J are TRBV7-8 and TRBJ2-1; D remains unclear. Trimming left V 4 bases short and J 0 bases short, with 10 bases between. The CDR3 totals 15 residues. Germline CDR1 reads SGHVS; CDR2 reads FQNEAQ.